Given below is one T cell receptor beta chain in context. The sample comes from a study of control samples from healthy donors and cancer patients. TCRdb's copy holds only in-frame clones and misses some; the assay was immunoSEQ multiplex PCR. The data hold roughly 120,000 clones, with about 88% observed a single time. Germline values: CDR1 SGHAT, CDR2 FQNNGV. The CDR3 spans 14 residues. V shed 1 base and J shed 3 bases, with 7 bases lying between them. The clonotype originates from a man aged 50 to 60 in good health. The V gene is TRBV11-2, the J gene TRBJ2-1; D remains ambiguous. Input material: blood. For the CDR3, the DNA is TGTGCCAGCAGCTTAGGAGGAAACTACAATGAGCAGTTCTTC. It encodes CASSLGGNYNEQFF. The full variable domain, its missing parts supplied by reference TRBV11-2 and TRBJ2-1, is EAGVAQSPRYKIIEKRQSVAFWCNPISGHATLYWYQQILGQGPKLLIQFQNNGVVDDSQLPKDRFSAERLKGVDSTLKIQPAKLEDSAVYLCASSLGGNYNEQFFGPGTRLTVL.